Included here is one T cell receptor (beta chain) sequence, with context. Its antigen is undetermined. The germline CDR1 and CDR2 sequences are SGHDT and YYEEEE. Trimming removed 2 bases at V and 4 bases at J, with 15 bases between. The CDR3 covers 15 residues. This entry comes from a study of beta chain features in type 1 diabetes. The study, taken as a whole, reports: In patients and controls equally, PCR might favor templates that are shorter. Diminished insertions and augmented deletions at VDJ junctions characterized type 1 diabetes patients. There was a moderate but significant shortening of TCRB CDR3s in all four CD4+ subsets of Type 1 diabetes patients.

TCRB transcripts that were expressed got sequenced, as all of the isolated RNA had been reverse transcribed. Method: immunoSEQ multiplex PCR; TCRdb's copy keeps in-frame clones and lacks some. The sample has more than 150,000 clones; approximately 8.8% are singletons. The clonotype was recovered from a woman in her twenties or thirties with type 1 diabetes. J is TRBJ1-2 and V is TRBV5-6, with a possible D match to TRBD1 (6 bases). Specimen: central memory CD4+ T cells from blood. Here the CDR3 reads CASSLGDRTVYGYTF. The CDR3 coding sequence is TGTGCCAGCAGCTTAGGAGACCGGACAGTCTATGGCTACACCTTC.